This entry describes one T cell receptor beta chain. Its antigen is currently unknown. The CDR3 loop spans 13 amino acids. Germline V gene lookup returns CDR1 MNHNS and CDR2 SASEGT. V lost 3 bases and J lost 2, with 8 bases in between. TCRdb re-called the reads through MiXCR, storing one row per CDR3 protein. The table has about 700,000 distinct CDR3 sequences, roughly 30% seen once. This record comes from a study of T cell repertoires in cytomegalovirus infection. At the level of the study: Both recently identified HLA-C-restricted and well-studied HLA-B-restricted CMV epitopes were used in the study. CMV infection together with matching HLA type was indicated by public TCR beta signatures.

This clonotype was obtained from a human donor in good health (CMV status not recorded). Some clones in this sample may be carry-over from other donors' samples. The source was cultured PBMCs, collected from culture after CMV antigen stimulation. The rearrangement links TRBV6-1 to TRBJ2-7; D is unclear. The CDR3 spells CASSEVVTYEQYF. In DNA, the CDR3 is TGTGCCAGCAGTGAGGTAGTAACCTACGAGCAGTACTTC.